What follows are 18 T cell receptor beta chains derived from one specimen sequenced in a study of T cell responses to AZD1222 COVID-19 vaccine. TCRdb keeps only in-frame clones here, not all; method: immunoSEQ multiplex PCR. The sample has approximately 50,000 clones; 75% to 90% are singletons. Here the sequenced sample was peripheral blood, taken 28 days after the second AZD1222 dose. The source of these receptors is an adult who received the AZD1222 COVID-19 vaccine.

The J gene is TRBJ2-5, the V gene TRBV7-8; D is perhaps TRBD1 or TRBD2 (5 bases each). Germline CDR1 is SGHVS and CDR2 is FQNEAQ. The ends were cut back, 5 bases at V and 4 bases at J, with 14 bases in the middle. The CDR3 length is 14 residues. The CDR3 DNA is TGTGCCAGCAGCAGTGGGACCCCGGGAGAGACCCAGTACTTC. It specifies CASSSGTPGETQYF.

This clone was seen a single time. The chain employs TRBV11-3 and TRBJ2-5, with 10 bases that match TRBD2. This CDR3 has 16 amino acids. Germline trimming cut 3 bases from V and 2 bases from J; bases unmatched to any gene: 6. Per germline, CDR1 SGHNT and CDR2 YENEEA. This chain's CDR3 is CASSFGLAGGQETQYF. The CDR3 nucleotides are TGTGCCAGCAGCTTTGGTTTAGCGGGAGGACAAGAGACCCAGTACTTC.

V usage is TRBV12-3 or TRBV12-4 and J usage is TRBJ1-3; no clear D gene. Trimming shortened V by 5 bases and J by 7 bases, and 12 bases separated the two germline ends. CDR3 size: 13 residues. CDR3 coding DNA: TGTGCCAGCAGTCCCGAACTTGGGAACACCATATATTTT. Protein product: CASSPELGNTIYF.

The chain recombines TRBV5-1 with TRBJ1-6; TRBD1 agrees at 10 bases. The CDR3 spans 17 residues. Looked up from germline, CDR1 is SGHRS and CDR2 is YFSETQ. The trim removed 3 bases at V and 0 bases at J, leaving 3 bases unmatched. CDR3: CASSSRQGASYNSPLHF. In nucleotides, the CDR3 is TGCGCCAGCAGCTCTCGACAGGGGGCCTCCTATAATTCACCCCTCCACTTT.

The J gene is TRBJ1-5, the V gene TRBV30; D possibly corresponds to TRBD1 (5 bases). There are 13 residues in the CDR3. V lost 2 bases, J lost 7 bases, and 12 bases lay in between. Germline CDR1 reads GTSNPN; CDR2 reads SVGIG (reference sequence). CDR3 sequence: CAWSLKGRQPQHF. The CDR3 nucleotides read TGTGCCTGGAGTCTAAAGGGGAGGCAGCCCCAGCATTTT.

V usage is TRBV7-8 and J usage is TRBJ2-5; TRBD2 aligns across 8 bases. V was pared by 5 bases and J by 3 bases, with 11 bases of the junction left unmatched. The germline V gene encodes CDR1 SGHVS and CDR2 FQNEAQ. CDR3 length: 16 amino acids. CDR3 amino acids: CASSPSGGAMKETQYF. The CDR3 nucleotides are TGTGCCAGCAGCCCGAGCGGGGGCGCCATGAAAGAGACCCAGTACTTC. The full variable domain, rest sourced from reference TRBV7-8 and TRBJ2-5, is GAGVSQSPRYKVAKRGQDVALRCDPISGHVSLFWYQQALGQGPEFLTYFQNEAQLDKSGLPSDRFFAERPEGSVSTLKIQRTQQEDSAVYLCASSPSGGAMKETQYFGPGTRLLVL.

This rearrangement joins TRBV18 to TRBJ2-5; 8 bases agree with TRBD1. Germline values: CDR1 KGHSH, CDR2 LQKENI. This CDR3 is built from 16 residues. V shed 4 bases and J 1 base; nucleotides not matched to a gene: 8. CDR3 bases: TGTGCCAGCTCACTCGGACAGGGTGGGTTCCAAGAGACCCAGTACTTC. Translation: CASSLGQGGFQETQYF.

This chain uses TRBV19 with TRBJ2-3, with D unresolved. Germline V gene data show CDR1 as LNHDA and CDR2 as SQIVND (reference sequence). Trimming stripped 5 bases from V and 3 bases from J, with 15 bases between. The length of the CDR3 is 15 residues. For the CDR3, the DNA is TGTGCCAGTAGTCCCCAAACCGCGGAGACAGATACGCAGTATTTT. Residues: CASSPQTAETDTQYF.

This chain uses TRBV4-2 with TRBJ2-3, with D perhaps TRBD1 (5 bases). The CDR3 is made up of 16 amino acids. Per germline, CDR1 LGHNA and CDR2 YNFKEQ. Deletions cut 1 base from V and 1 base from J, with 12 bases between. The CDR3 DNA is TGTGCCAGCAGCCAAGGTGACAGCCTACGCACAGATACGCAGTATTTT. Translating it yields CASSQGDSLRTDTQYF.

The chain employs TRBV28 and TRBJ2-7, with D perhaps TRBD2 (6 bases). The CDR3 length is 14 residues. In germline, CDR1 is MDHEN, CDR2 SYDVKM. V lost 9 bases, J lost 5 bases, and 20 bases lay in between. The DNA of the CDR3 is TGTGCCAGTATGACAGCGGGCTCCGCGAACGAGCAGTACTTC. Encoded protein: CASMTAGSANEQYF.

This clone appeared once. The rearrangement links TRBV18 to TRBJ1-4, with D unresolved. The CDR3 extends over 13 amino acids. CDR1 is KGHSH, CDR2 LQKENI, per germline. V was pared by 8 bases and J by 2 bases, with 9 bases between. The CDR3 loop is CASAAGTNEKLFF. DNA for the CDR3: TGTGCCAGCGCGGCCGGGACTAATGAAAAACTGTTTTTT.

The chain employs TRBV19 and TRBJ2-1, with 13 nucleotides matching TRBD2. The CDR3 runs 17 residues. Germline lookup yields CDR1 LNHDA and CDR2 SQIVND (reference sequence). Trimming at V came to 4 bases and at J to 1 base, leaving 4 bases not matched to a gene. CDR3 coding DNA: TGTGCCAGTAGTAGAGGACTAGCGGGAGTATCCTACAATGAGCAGTTCTTC. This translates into CASSRGLAGVSYNEQFF.

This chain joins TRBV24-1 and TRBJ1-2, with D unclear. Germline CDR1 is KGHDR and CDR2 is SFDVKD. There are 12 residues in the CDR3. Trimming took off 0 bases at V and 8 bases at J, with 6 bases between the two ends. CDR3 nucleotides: TGTGCCACCAGTGATTTGACATACGGCTACACCTTC. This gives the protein CATSDLTYGYTF.

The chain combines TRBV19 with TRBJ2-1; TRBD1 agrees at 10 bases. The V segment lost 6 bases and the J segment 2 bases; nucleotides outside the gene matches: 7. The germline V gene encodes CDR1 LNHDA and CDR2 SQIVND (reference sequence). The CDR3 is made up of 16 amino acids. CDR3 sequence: CASSSGQGGPYNEQFF. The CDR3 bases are TGTGCCAGTAGCTCCGGACAGGGGGGGCCCTACAATGAGCAGTTCTTC.

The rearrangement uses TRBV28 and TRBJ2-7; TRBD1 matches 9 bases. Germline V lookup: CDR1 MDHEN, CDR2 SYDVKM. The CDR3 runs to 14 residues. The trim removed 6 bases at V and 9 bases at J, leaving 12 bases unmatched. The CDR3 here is CASRQPGQGFGQYF. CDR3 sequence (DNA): TGTGCCAGCAGGCAACCGGGACAGGGATTCGGGCAGTACTTC.

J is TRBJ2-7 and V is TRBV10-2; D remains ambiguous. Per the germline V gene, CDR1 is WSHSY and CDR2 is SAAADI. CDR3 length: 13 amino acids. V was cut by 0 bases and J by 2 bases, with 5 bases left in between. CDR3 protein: CASSESQTYEQYF. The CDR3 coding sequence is TGCGCCAGCAGTGAGTCCCAGACCTACGAGCAGTACTTC.

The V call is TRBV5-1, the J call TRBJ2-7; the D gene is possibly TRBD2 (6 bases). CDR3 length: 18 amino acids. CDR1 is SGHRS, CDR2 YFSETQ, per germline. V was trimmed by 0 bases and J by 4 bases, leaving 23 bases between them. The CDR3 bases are TGCGCCAGCAGCTTGGAGATTCACGGAGCGGGTGGCGGGTACGAGCAGTACTTC. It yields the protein CASSLEIHGAGGGYEQYF.

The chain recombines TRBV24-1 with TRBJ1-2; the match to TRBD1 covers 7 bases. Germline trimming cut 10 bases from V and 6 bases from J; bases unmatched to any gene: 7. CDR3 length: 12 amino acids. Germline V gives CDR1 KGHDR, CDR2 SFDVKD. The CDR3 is CATPTGLNGYTF. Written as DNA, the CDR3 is TGTGCCACTCCGACAGGGTTAAATGGCTACACCTTC.